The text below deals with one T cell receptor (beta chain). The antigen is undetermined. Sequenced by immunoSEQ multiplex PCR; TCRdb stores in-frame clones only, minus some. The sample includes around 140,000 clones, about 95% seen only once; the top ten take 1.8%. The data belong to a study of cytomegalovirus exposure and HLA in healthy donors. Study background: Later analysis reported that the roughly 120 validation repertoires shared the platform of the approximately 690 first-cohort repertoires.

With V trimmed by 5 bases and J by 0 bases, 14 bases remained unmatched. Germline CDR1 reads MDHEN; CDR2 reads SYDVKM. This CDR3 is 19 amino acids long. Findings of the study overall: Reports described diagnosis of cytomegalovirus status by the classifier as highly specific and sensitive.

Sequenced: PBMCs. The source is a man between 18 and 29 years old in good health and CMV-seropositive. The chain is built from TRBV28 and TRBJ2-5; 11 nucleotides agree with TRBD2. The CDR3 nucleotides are TGTGCCAGCAGTGCCACCACCGGGACTAGCGGAAAGTACCAAGAGACCCAGTACTTC. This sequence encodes CASSATTGTSGKYQETQYF.